The 32 T cell receptor beta chains below come from one sample, sequenced in a study of shared clonotypes between healthy human individuals (TCRdb year 2020). Library preparation employed the immunoSEQ multiplex PCR assay. As stored in TCRdb, this immuneACCESS dataset retains in-frame rearrangements with V and J assigned. A fraction of the clones does not appear; measured against another copy, unresolved V genes explain less than half of the discrepancy, and the remainder lacks a known reason. Counted in this sample were around 1,900,000 clones; 90% to 95% of them appeared once. The ten most abundant clones make up more than 1.5% of the sample. CD8 naive samples were CD45RO-negative cells positively selected for CCR7, giving a CD45RA+CCR7+ population that excluded TemRA cells. Material for sequencing was naive CD8+ T cells from PBMCs. The cell subset or site label on this specimen signifies: CD45RA+CCR7+. All receptors come from a man between 18 and 35 years old in good health. Some clones in this sample may be carry-over from other donors' samples.

This chain joins TRBV7-9 and TRBJ2-1; 9 bases are shared with TRBD2. This CDR3 contains 16 residues. J was trimmed by 2 bases and V by 6 bases; bases with no gene match: 8. Germline CDR1 SEHNR, CDR2 FQNEAQ (reference sequence). Here the CDR3 DNA reads TGTGCCAGCAGTGGAGGACTAGCGAGAACCTACAATGAGCAGTTCTTC. It yields the protein CASSGGLARTYNEQFF.

The chain recombines TRBV2 with TRBJ2-7; D not certain. Trimming took off 5 bases at V and 2 bases at J, with 19 bases between the two ends. CDR1 and CDR2 from the germline V gene are SNHLY and FYNNEI. CDR3 length equals 16 residues. The CDR3 DNA sequence: TGTGCCAGCAGTAGAACCCCAGAAGTTATAACCTACGAGCAGTACTTC. Translating gives CASSRTPEVITYEQYF.

This clone was found a few times. This sequence joins TRBV27 and TRBJ1-2; 10 bases match TRBD1. V shed 5 bases, J shed 0 bases, and the junction held 3 bases outside the gene matches. Germline V gene sequence: CDR1 MNHEY, CDR2 SMNVEV (reference sequence). The CDR3 consists of 15 residues. DNA of the CDR3: TGTGCCAGCAGTGTCGGACAGGGGGCTAACTATGGCTACACCTTC. Protein product: CASSVGQGANYGYTF.

V is TRBV5-4 and J is TRBJ2-5; maybe TRBD2 (6 bases). Germline V gene data show CDR1 as SGHNT and CDR2 as YYREEE (reference sequence). The CDR3 is made up of 13 amino acids. Trimming cost V 5 bases and J 4 bases, with 12 bases left between them. The CDR3 DNA follows: TGTGCCAGCAGGGGGGGTTTATTAGAGACCCAGTACTTC. This gives the protein CASRGGLLETQYF.

The V and J genes are TRBV19 and TRBJ2-2; D is unclear. V was pared by 8 bases and J by 2 bases, with 6 bases between. Per germline, CDR1 LNHDA and CDR2 SQIVND (reference sequence). This CDR3 contains 12 residues. The CDR3 sequence: CASFGNTGELFF. CDR3 DNA sequence: TGTGCCAGTTTCGGCAACACCGGGGAGCTGTTTTTT.

The chain carries TRBV15 and TRBJ2-7; 16 positions agree with TRBD2. The CDR3 spans 17 residues. The germline gives CDR1 LNHNV, CDR2 YYDKDF (reference sequence). V lost 3 bases and J lost 2; bases outside the gene matches: 4. The CDR3 nucleotides are TGTGCCACCAGCAGTGGGACTAGCGGGAGGGATGCCTACGAGCAGTACTTC. It encodes CATSSGTSGRDAYEQYF. The complete variable domain, with remaining parts taken from reference TRBV15 and TRBJ2-7, reads DAMVIQNPRYQVTQFGKPVTLSCSQTLNHNVMYWYQQKSSQAPKLLFHYYDKDFNNEADTPDNFQSRRPNTSFCFLDIRSPGLGDTAMYLCATSSGTSGRDAYEQYFGPGTRLTVT.

Notes on this clone: The same CDR3 is also encoded by other DNA sequences in this sample. This chain uses TRBV27 with TRBJ2-7; maybe TRBD1 (5 bases). This CDR3 region has 14 residues. Germline V gene lookup returns CDR1 MNHEY and CDR2 SMNVEV (reference sequence). The V gene lost 2 bases and the J gene lost 2 bases, with 10 bases spanning the gap. CDR3 bases: TGTGCCAGCAGTTTAGGGGCGTTCGCCTACGAGCAGTACTTC. This translates into CASSLGAFAYEQYF.

The chain joins TRBV10-3 to TRBJ2-7, with 7 positions matching TRBD1. V lost 2 bases, J lost 3 bases, and 7 bases stayed unmatched. This CDR3 contains 15 residues. CDR1 and CDR2 from the germline V gene are ENHRY and SYGVKD. The CDR3 coding sequence is TGTGCCATCAGTGAGGACAGGGTTGGAGTCTACGAGCAGTACTTC. It specifies CAISEDRVGVYEQYF.

The gene calls are TRBV14 and TRBJ2-7, with D perhaps matching TRBD2 (5 bases). The CDR3 consists of 15 residues. Germline V lookup: CDR1 SGHDN, CDR2 FVKESK. Trimming stripped 4 bases from V and 0 bases from J, with 13 bases between. CDR3 nucleotide sequence: TGTGCCAGCAGCCGCCCCGGGGAGAGCTCCTACGAGCAGTACTTC. Translation: CASSRPGESSYEQYF.

The chain has TRBV29-1 and TRBJ2-3; D unresolved. V shed 7 bases and J shed 2 bases, with 10 bases lying between them. The CDR3 sequence is 12 residues long. CDR1 and CDR2 (germline): SQVTM, ANQGSEA. This chain's CDR3 is CSANHHTDTQYF. CDR3 coding DNA: TGCAGCGCCAACCACCACACAGATACGCAGTATTTT.

The chain has TRBV27 and TRBJ2-1; D could derive from TRBD1 or TRBD2 (5 bases each). The germline gives CDR1 MNHEY, CDR2 SMNVEV (reference sequence). The CDR3 has 13 residues. Trimming shortened V by 6 bases and J by 6 bases, and 12 bases separated the two germline ends. As DNA, the CDR3 is TGTGCCAGCAGCCCAATGAGGGGCAATGAGCAGTTCTTC. Translation: CASSPMRGNEQFF.

The rearrangement uses TRBV7-3 and TRBJ2-5, with D possibly being TRBD2 (6 bases). CDR3 length equals 15 residues. V was trimmed by 2 bases and J by 1 base, leaving 11 bases between them. Germline CDR1 and CDR2: SGHTA and FQGTGA. The CDR3 loop is CASSLSPGGQETQYF. CDR3 sequence (DNA): TGTGCCAGCAGCTTATCTCCCGGGGGCCAAGAGACCCAGTACTTC.

This clone has a single count. V is TRBV19 and J is TRBJ2-7, with 7 nucleotides matching TRBD2. This CDR3 is 13 amino acids long. Germline-derived CDR1 and CDR2 are LNHDA and SQIVND (reference sequence). Trimming took 5 bases from V and 2 from J; bases not matched to a gene: 3. The CDR3 loop is CASSASGTYEQYF. CDR3 nucleotide sequence: TGTGCCAGTAGTGCTAGCGGAACCTACGAGCAGTACTTC.

The chain recombines TRBV5-1 with TRBJ1-5, with D tentatively TRBD1 (5 bases). Trimming removed 4 bases from V and 9 bases from J, with 17 bases in between. Germline V lookup: CDR1 SGHRS, CDR2 YFSETQ. This CDR3 is built from 14 residues. CDR3 region: CASSGGDGAGPQHF. The CDR3, as DNA: TGCGCCAGCAGCGGGGGGGACGGAGCGGGGCCCCAGCATTTT.

The chain recombines TRBV10-1 with TRBJ1-3, with D unclear. In germline, CDR1 is WNHNN, CDR2 SYGVQD (reference sequence). This CDR3 region has 14 residues. V was trimmed by 2 bases and J by 2 bases, leaving 7 bases between them. CDR3 sequence reads: CASSEGGPGNTIYF. CDR3 coding DNA: TGCGCCAGCAGTGAGGGTGGACCTGGAAACACCATATATTTT.

V gene TRBV9 combines with J gene TRBJ2-1; D is ambiguous. The CDR3 contains 14 residues. Trimming pared 4 bases from V and 6 bases from J, leaving 14 bases between. The V gene's germline CDR1 is SGDLS and CDR2 YYNGEE. The CDR3 DNA reads as TGTGCCAGCAGCTCAATGGTAGGTTTCAATGAGCAGTTCTTC. Protein product: CASSSMVGFNEQFF.

V gene TRBV29-1 combines with J gene TRBJ1-1, with 9 bases matching TRBD1. Germline V gene data show CDR1 as SQVTM and CDR2 as ANQGSEA. This CDR3 region has 13 residues. V was pared by 7 bases and J by 3 bases, with 6 bases of the junction left unmatched. CDR3 coding DNA: TGCAGCGCGACAGGGGGTGGCTACACTGAAGCTTTCTTT. Its translation: CSATGGGYTEAFF. The full variable domain, completed using reference TRBV29-1 and TRBJ1-1, is SAVISQKPSRDICQRGTSLTIQCQVDSQVTMMFWYRQQPGQSLTLIATANQGSEATYESGFVIDKFPISRPNLTFSTLTVSNMSPEDSSIYLCSATGGGYTEAFFGQGTRLTVV.

The gene calls are TRBV19 and TRBJ2-1, with 8 bases lining up with TRBD2. With 0 bases clipped from V and 1 base from J, the junction kept 11 bases outside the gene matches. The germline CDR1 and CDR2 sequences are LNHDA and SQIVND (reference sequence). The CDR3 is made up of 19 amino acids. In DNA form, the CDR3 reads TGTGCCAGTAGTATAGATCTCTGGCGGGAGGATCTATCCTACAATGAGCAGTTCTTC. Its translation: CASSIDLWREDLSYNEQFF.

The chain links TRBV13 to TRBJ2-2; TRBD2 agrees at 11 bases. Per the germline V gene, CDR1 is PRHDT and CDR2 is FYEKMQ (reference sequence). Trimming at V came to 5 bases and at J to 2 bases, leaving 4 bases not matched to a gene. CDR3 length equals 16 residues. The CDR3 DNA reads TGTGCCAGCAGCGCAAGACTAGCGGGAAACACCGGGGAGCTGTTTTTT. It translates to CASSARLAGNTGELFF.

J is TRBJ2-3 and V is TRBV5-6; no firm D call. Trimming pared 1 base from V and 1 base from J, leaving 10 bases between. Germline loops: CDR1 SGHDT, CDR2 YYEEEE. This CDR3 spans 15 amino acids. This chain's CDR3 is CASSLLRSRTDTQYF. The DNA of the CDR3 is TGTGCCAGCAGCTTGTTGCGGTCCCGCACAGATACGCAGTATTTT.

This chain joins TRBV29-1 and TRBJ2-7, with D perhaps matching TRBD2 (6 bases). This CDR3 contains 13 residues. The V and J ends lost 1 base and 3 bases respectively, with 10 bases between them. From germline, CDR1 is SQVTM and CDR2 ANQGSEA. Written as DNA, the CDR3 is TGCAGCGTTGAAGTTGAGGGAGGCTACGAGCAGTACTTC. Its protein product is CSVEVEGGYEQYF.

J is TRBJ1-1 and V is TRBV5-4; D is uncertain. This CDR3 spans 15 amino acids. V lost 2 bases and J lost 1, with 12 bases in between. The V gene's germline CDR1 is SGHNT and CDR2 YYREEE (reference sequence). CDR3 sequence: CASSFDFTENTEAFF. Here the CDR3 DNA reads TGTGCCAGCAGCTTTGACTTTACAGAGAACACTGAAGCTTTCTTT. The variable domain in full, with the rest retrieved from reference TRBV5-4 and TRBJ1-1, is ETGVTQSPTHLIKTRGQQVTLRCSSQSGHNTVSWYQQALGQGPQFIFQYYREEENGRGNFPPRFSGLQFPNYSSELNVNALELDDSALYLCASSFDFTENTEAFFGQGTRLTVV.

The chain joins TRBV5-4 to TRBJ2-5, with 9 bases that match TRBD1. CDR3 size: 14 residues. V shed 7 bases, J shed 5 bases, and the junction held 9 bases outside the gene matches. Germline V gene sequence: CDR1 SGHNT, CDR2 YYREEE (reference sequence). The CDR3 DNA reads TGTGCCAGCGTCCGGGACAGGGACATGGAGACCCAGTACTTC. It specifies CASVRDRDMETQYF.

The CDR3 spells CASSSLYGQGHVSYNEQFF. DNA of the CDR3: TGCGCCAGCAGCTCACTCTACGGACAGGGACACGTCTCCTACAATGAGCAGTTCTTC. The gene calls are TRBV5-1 and TRBJ2-1, with 8 bases fitting TRBD1. In germline, CDR1 is SGHRS, CDR2 YFSETQ. Unmatched junction bases numbered 14, after V lost 3 bases and J lost 0 bases. The CDR3 sequence is 19 residues long.

The chain joins TRBV6-1 to TRBJ2-3; D remains ambiguous. The CDR3 runs 15 residues. Per the germline V gene, CDR1 is MNHNS and CDR2 is SASEGT. Trimming shortened V by 4 bases and J by 0 bases, and 11 bases separated the two germline ends. The CDR3 DNA follows: TGTGCCAGCAGTGCCGTGGGTTTTAGCACAGATACGCAGTATTTT. Its protein product is CASSAVGFSTDTQYF.

The genes are TRBV29-1 and TRBJ2-1, with a tentative D call TRBD2 (6 bases). The CDR3 length is 16 residues. V was shortened by 7 bases and J by 2 bases, with 21 bases between the two germline ends. In germline, CDR1 is SQVTM, CDR2 ANQGSEA. CDR3 nucleotides: TGCAGCGCACGTCCTACCTCTAGCGCGACCTACAATGAGCAGTTCTTC. This translates into CSARPTSSATYNEQFF.

Comment on this clone: Different DNA sequences within this sample yield the same CDR3. The gene calls are TRBV27 and TRBJ2-2; no firm D call. Deletions cut 3 bases from V and 4 bases from J, with 6 bases between. Per germline, CDR1 MNHEY and CDR2 SMNVEV (reference sequence). There are 13 residues in the CDR3. The CDR3 loop is CASSFSRTGELFF. CDR3 coding DNA: TGTGCCAGCAGTTTTTCCCGCACCGGGGAGCTGTTTTTT.

This chain joins TRBV7-9 and TRBJ2-1; D may be TRBD1 (5 bases). CDR3 length: 17 residues. Germline CDR1 SEHNR, CDR2 FQNEAQ (reference sequence). The V end lost 0 bases, the J end lost 4 bases, and 16 bases lay between the germline ends. CDR3 sequence (DNA): TGTGCCAGCAGCTTAGCGGGGCCTCGCGAGATATACAATGAGCAGTTCTTC. Amino acids: CASSLAGPREIYNEQFF. The variable domain in full, with the rest retrieved from reference TRBV7-9 and TRBJ2-1, is DTGVSQNPRHKITKRGQNVTFRCDPISEHNRLYWYRQTLGQGPEFLTYFQNEAQLEKSRLLSDRFSAERPKGSFSTLEIQRTEQGDSAMYLCASSLAGPREIYNEQFFGPGTRLTVL.

The V and J genes are TRBV5-1 and TRBJ2-1; possibly TRBD1 for D (6 bases). This CDR3 is 13 amino acids long. Germline CDR1 reads SGHRS; CDR2 reads YFSETQ. Between the trimmed V and J ends, which lost 2 bases and 10 bases, there was a span of 13 bases. Here the CDR3 reads CASSLQGGREQFF. CDR3 sequence (DNA): TGCGCCAGCAGCTTACAGGGTGGCCGGGAGCAGTTCTTC.

V gene TRBV29-1 combines with J gene TRBJ1-3, with no clear D. V was pared by 0 bases and J by 4 bases, with 19 bases between. This CDR3 spans 17 amino acids. Germline CDR1 reads SQVTM; CDR2 reads ANQGSEA. The CDR3 region is CSVEDRPGRPNGNTIYF. The CDR3 region has the DNA TGCAGCGTTGAAGATCGGCCAGGCAGACCGAACGGAAACACCATATATTTT.

This clone appeared a single time. Compared with germline, one end of the junction differs, possibly owing to a read error. The CDR3 loop is CASSQAPVGPYEQYF. CDR3 coding DNA: TGTGCCAGCAGCCAAGCCCCCGTTGGGCCCTATGAGCAGTACTTC. The chain uses TRBV14 and TRBJ2-7; no reliable D call. This CDR3 spans 15 amino acids. Germline-derived CDR1 and CDR2 are SGHDN and FVKESK.

The rearrangement uses TRBV27 and TRBJ2-7, with 7 bases identical to TRBD2. The CDR3 spans 15 residues. V shed 8 bases and J 0 bases; nucleotides not matched to a gene: 10. CDR1 is MNHEY, CDR2 SMNVEV, per germline (reference sequence). The CDR3 region is CASSARLAGSYEQYF. The CDR3 DNA reads as TGTGCCAGCTCCGCGAGACTAGCCGGCTCCTACGAGCAGTACTTC.